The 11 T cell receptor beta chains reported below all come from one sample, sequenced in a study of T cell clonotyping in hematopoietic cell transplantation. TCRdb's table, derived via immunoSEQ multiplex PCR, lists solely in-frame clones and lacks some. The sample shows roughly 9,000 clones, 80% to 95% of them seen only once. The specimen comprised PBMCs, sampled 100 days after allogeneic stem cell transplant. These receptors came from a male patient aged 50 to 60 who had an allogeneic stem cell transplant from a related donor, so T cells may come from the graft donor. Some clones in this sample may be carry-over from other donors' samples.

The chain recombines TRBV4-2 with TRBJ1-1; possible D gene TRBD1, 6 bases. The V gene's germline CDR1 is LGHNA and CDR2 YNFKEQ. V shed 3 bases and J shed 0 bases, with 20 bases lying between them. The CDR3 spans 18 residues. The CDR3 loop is CASSHAKGSRGMNTEAFF. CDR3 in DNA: TGTGCCAGCAGCCATGCCAAAGGGAGTAGGGGGATGAACACTGAAGCTTTCTTT.

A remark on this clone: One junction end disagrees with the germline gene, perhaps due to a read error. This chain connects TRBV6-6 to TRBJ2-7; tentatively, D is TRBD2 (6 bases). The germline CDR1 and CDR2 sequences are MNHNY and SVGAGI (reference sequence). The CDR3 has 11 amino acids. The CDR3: CASAEAGTLSF. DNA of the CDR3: TGTGCCAGCGCTGAGGCGGGGACCCTCTCCTTC.

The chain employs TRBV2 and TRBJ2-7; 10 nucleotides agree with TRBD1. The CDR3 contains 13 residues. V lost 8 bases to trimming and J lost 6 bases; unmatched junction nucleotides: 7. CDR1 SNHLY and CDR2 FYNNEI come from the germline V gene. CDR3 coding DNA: TGTGCCAGCGGGAGGGACAGGGGAGGCGAGCAGTACTTC. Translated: CASGRDRGGEQYF. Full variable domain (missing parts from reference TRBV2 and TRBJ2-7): EPEVTQTPSHQVTQMGQEVILRCVPISNHLYFYWYRQILGQKVEFLVSFYNNEISEKSEIFDDQFSVERPDGSNFTLKIRSTKLEDSAMYFCASGRDRGGEQYFGPGTRLTVT.

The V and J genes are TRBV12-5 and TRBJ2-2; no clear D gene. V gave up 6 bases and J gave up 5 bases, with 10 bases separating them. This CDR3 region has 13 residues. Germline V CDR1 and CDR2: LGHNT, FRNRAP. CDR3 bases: TGTGCTAGTGGCCGCGGCCTAACCGGGGAGCTGTTTTTT. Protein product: CASGRGLTGELFF.

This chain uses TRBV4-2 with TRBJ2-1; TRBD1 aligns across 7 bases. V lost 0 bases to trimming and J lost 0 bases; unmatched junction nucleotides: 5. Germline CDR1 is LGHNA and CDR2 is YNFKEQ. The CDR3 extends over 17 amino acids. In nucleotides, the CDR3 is TGTGCCAGCAGCCAAGAACGGGACAGCGTCTCCTACAATGAGCAGTTCTTC. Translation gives CASSQERDSVSYNEQFF.

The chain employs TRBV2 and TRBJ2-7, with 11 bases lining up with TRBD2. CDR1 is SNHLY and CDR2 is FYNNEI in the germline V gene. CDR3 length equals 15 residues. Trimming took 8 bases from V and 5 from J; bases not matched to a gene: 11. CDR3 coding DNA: TGTGCCAGCGGTGTTATAGCGGGGGGGCCCAACGAGCAGTACTTC. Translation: CASGVIAGGPNEQYF.

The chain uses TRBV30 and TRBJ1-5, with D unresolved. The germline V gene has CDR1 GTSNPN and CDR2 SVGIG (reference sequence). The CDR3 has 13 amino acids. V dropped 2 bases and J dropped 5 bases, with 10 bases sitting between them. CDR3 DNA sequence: TGTGCCTGGAGTTCTGGTGGGGATCAGCCCCAGCATTTT. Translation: CAWSSGGDQPQHF.

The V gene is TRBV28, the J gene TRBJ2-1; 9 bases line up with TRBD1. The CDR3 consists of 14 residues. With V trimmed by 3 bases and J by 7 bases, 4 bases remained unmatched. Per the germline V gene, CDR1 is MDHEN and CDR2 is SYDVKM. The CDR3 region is CASSFGGQGNEQFF. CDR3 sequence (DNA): TGTGCCAGCAGTTTCGGGGGACAGGGAAATGAGCAGTTCTTC.

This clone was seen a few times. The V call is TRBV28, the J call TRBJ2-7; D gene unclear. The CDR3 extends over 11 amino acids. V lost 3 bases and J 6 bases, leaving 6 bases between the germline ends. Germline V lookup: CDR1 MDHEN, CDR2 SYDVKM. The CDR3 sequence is CASSFRREQYF. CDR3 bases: TGTGCCAGCAGTTTCCGTCGCGAGCAGTACTTC.

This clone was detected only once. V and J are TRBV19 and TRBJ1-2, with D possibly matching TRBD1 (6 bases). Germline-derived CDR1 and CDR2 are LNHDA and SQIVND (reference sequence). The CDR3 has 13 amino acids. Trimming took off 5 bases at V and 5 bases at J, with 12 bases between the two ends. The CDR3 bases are TGTGCCAGTAGTGTTACAGGGAGTTATGGCTACACCTTC. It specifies CASSVTGSYGYTF.

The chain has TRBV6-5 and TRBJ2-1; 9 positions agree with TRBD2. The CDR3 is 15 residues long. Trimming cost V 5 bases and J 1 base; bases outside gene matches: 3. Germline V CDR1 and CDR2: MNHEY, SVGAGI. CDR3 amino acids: CASSQLAGSYNEQFF. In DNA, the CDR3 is TGTGCCAGCAGTCAGCTAGCGGGGTCCTACAATGAGCAGTTCTTC.